This T cell receptor (beta chain) was observed in a study of technical replicates of blood from a few donors. Data came from immunoSEQ multiplex PCR; TCRdb stores just in-frame clones and leaves some out. The profile shows some 70,000 clones, about 95% of them singletons. V was cut by 6 bases and J by 3 bases, with 14 bases left in between. The length of the CDR3 is 14 residues. The germline V gene has CDR1 SGDLS and CDR2 YYNGEE. The chain links TRBV9 to TRBJ2-3, with D perhaps TRBD1 (7 bases). Source material: T cells isolated from PBMCs. The sequence derives from a human donor in good health. CDR3 coding DNA: TGTGCCAGCACCGCGGGACAGTCAACAGATACGCAGTATTTT. Its translation: CASTAGQSTDTQYF.